The 29 T cell receptor beta chains below were found in one sample sequenced in a study of T-cell reconstitution after alpha-beta-depleted transplantation in children. A TCRbeta library incorporating unique molecular identifiers was prepared. TCRdb re-called the PCR reads through MiXCR, storing one row per CDR3 protein. The sample holds a few hundred thousand distinct CDR3 sequences, 25% to 30% seen once. The starting material was PBMCs, obtained before TCRalphabeta/CD19-depleted stem cell transplant. The receptors shown here come from a boy less than two years old with Wiskott-Aldrich syndrome, due to receive a stem cell transplant.

CDR3 coding DNA: TGTGCCAGCAGACTGCAGGGGGCGCCCAACTCGGGCTACACCTTC. Protein product: CASRLQGAPNSGYTF. V usage is TRBV27 and J usage is TRBJ1-2, with 8 bases aligning to TRBD1. V dropped 6 bases and J dropped 8; count of bases not matched to a gene: 14. The V gene's germline CDR1 is MNHEY and CDR2 SMNVEV (reference sequence). The CDR3 extends over 15 amino acids.

This clonotype appeared a few times. The V call is TRBV21-1, the J call TRBJ2-7; no check of the table's D call, TRBD1, against the DNA was made. TRBV21-1 is deemed a pseudogene. CDR3 size: 14 residues. CDR3 bases: TGTGCCAGCAGCAACCGACAGGGGGGTTACGAGCAGTACTTC. Protein product: CASSNRQGGYEQYF.

The genes are TRBV20-1 and TRBJ2-1; TRBD2 matches at 10 bases. CDR3 length equals 13 residues. V shed 3 bases, J shed 9 bases, and the junction held 5 bases outside the gene matches. Germline V gives CDR1 DFQATT, CDR2 SNEGSKA (reference sequence). In DNA, the CDR3 is TGCAGTGCTAGGGGGACTAGCGTCAGTGAGCAGTTCTTC. It specifies CSARGTSVSEQFF.

The chain uses TRBV20-1 and TRBJ1-6, with D possibly TRBD1 on 5 matching bases. The CDR3 has 17 residues. Germline V CDR1 and CDR2: DFQATT, SNEGSKA (reference sequence). Trimming removed 6 bases from V and 1 base from J, with 19 bases in between. CDR3 sequence (DNA): TGCAGTGCCCTCCCACCCAGGGTGGGATCCTATAATTCACCCCTCCACTTT. Encoded protein: CSALPPRVGSYNSPLHF.

This clonotype has only a few counts. This chain links TRBV28 with TRBJ2-1; D uncertain. The germline V gene has CDR1 MDHEN and CDR2 SYDVKM. The length of the CDR3 is 16 residues. V was clipped by 3 bases and J by 4 bases, with 16 bases between them. CDR3 protein: CASSFSGGVGYNEQFF. CDR3 nucleotides: TGTGCCAGCAGTTTTTCGGGTGGAGTGGGGTACAATGAGCAGTTCTTC.

This chain connects TRBV14 to TRBJ2-7, with TRBD1 matching over 8 bases. Germline CDR1 is SGHDN and CDR2 is FVKESK. With 8 bases clipped from V and 4 bases from J, the junction kept 1 base outside the gene matches. The CDR3 spans 11 residues. CDR3 sequence reads: CASGDRYEQYF. DNA for the CDR3: TGTGCCAGCGGGGACAGGTACGAGCAGTACTTC.

This clonotype was seen a few times. The rearrangement uses TRBV5-1 and TRBJ2-1, with TRBD2 matching 14 bases. The germline CDR1 and CDR2 sequences are SGHRS and YFSETQ. J gave up 6 bases and V 0 bases, and 2 bases lay outside the gene matches. The CDR3 is 16 residues long. The DNA of the CDR3 is TGCGCCAGCAGCTTGGGGGGACTAGCGGGAGTCAATGAGCAGTTCTTC. It yields the protein CASSLGGLAGVNEQFF. Filled out from reference TRBV5-1 and TRBJ2-1, the complete variable domain reads KAGVTQTPRYLIKTRGQQVTLSCSPISGHRSVSWYQQTPGQGLQFLFEYFSETQRNKGNFPGRFSGRQFSNSRSEMNVSTLELGDSALYLCASSLGGLAGVNEQFFGPGTRLTVL.

There are a few counts of this clonotype. The rearrangement joins TRBV5-1 to TRBJ2-2; possible D gene TRBD1, 5 bases. Germline V lookup: CDR1 SGHRS, CDR2 YFSETQ. This CDR3 contains 15 residues. V was trimmed by 2 bases and J by 4 bases, leaving 12 bases between them. The DNA of the CDR3 is TGCGCCAGCAGCTTAATGCAGGGTGCCACCGGGGAGCTGTTTTTT. This codes for CASSLMQGATGELFF.

V is TRBV5-1 and J is TRBJ2-2; D may correspond to TRBD1 or TRBD2 (5 bases each). The CDR3 has 15 amino acids. Per the germline V gene, CDR1 is SGHRS and CDR2 is YFSETQ. The V gene lost 4 bases and the J gene lost 5 bases, with 15 bases spanning the gap. The CDR3 DNA follows: TGCGCCAGCAGCCCTATGGGGGTCGGAACCGGGGAGCTGTTTTTT. It encodes CASSPMGVGTGELFF.

This chain joins TRBV3-1 and TRBJ1-1; D not certain. Germline-derived CDR1 and CDR2 are LGHDT and YNNKEL (reference sequence). V shed 2 bases and J shed 3 bases, with 19 bases lying between them. The CDR3 extends over 17 amino acids. As DNA, the CDR3 is TGTGCCAGCAGCCAACGTCGGGCAGCGGGATCGTACACTGAAGCTTTCTTT. It is translated as CASSQRRAAGSYTEAFF.

A few counts support this clonotype. The chain recombines TRBV7-2 with TRBJ1-1; D is perhaps TRBD1 (6 bases). Germline CDR1 and CDR2: SGHTA and FQGNSA. Trimming left V 2 bases short and J 4 bases short, with 11 bases between. There are 14 residues in the CDR3. The CDR3 spells CASSLISGATEAFF. CDR3 DNA: TGTGCCAGCAGCTTAATCTCGGGGGCCACTGAAGCTTTCTTT.

Ten or more counts support this clonotype. One end of the junction fails to match germline, which may point to a read error. The chain uses TRBV5-1 and TRBJ2-1; no firm D call. CDR1 is SGHRS, CDR2 YFSETQ, per germline. The CDR3 covers 15 residues. The CDR3 nucleotides are TGTGCCAGCAGTTTATTGAGGAGCTCCTACAATGAGCAGTTCTTC. Translating it yields CASSLLRSSYNEQFF.

There are a few counts of this clonotype. This chain connects TRBV6-1 to TRBJ2-2; a possible D gene is TRBD1 (6 bases). The CDR3 runs 14 residues. Germline lookup yields CDR1 MNHNS and CDR2 SASEGT. V lost 8 bases, J lost 3 bases, and 13 bases lay in between. In DNA, the CDR3 is TGTGCCAGCTCCGACAGGTTCGACACCGGGGAGCTGTTTTTT. Residues: CASSDRFDTGELFF.

This clonotype was counted between two and nine times. The chain uses TRBV20-1 and TRBJ1-1; D is ambiguous. The CDR3 sequence is 12 residues long. The V and J ends lost 0 bases and 7 bases respectively, with 9 bases between them. Germline loops: CDR1 DFQATT, CDR2 SNEGSKA (reference sequence). CDR3 in DNA: TGCAGTGCTAGAGAAAGGGCGTTTGAAGCTTTCTTT. Its translation is CSARERAFEAFF.

This clonotype occurred a few times. The V gene is TRBV5-1, the J gene TRBJ2-7; D ambiguous. Between the trimmed V and J ends, which lost 0 bases and 3 bases, there was a span of 13 bases. The germline CDR1 and CDR2 sequences are SGHRS and YFSETQ. The CDR3 is 15 residues long. The CDR3 loop reads CASSLEIGSVYEQYF. CDR3 nucleotides: TGCGCCAGCAGCTTGGAAATTGGAAGCGTCTACGAGCAGTACTTC.

The chain carries TRBV12-3 or TRBV12-4 and TRBJ2-2; perhaps D is TRBD1 or TRBD2 (6 bases each). V lost 6 bases, J lost 6 bases, and 11 bases lay in between. The CDR3 is 13 amino acids. The CDR3 DNA reads TGTGCCAGCAGGCCTCGGGGGCCCGGGGAGCTGTTTTTT. It yields the protein CASRPRGPGELFF.

This clonotype came up a few times. In DNA, the CDR3 is TGTGCCAGCAGCGCATCGGGACTAGCGGGAGACGAGCAGTACTTC. This translates into CASSASGLAGDEQYF. The chain joins TRBV9 to TRBJ2-7, with 14 bases identical to TRBD2. Germline V gene lookup returns CDR1 SGDLS and CDR2 YYNGEE. This CDR3 has 15 amino acids. Trimming took 3 bases from V and 5 from J; bases not matched to a gene: 4.

This clonotype was counted a few times. The chain employs TRBV5-1 and TRBJ2-1; 7 positions agree with TRBD2. With V trimmed by 0 bases and J by 7 bases, 10 bases remained unmatched. This CDR3 is built from 16 residues. The germline gives CDR1 SGHRS, CDR2 YFSETQ. In nucleotides, the CDR3 is TGCGCCAGCAGCTTGGATTCGGCGGGGCGGGGGAATGAGCAGTTCTTC. Encoded protein: CASSLDSAGRGNEQFF.

The chain combines TRBV27 with TRBJ1-1; TRBD1 is a possible D gene (6 bases). The CDR3 runs to 13 residues. The germline V gene has CDR1 MNHEY and CDR2 SMNVEV (reference sequence). Trimming removed 3 bases at V and 5 bases at J, with 10 bases between. This chain's CDR3 is CASSLGASTEAFF. CDR3 DNA: TGTGCCAGCAGTTTGGGGGCTAGTACTGAAGCTTTCTTT.

The V and J genes are TRBV7-9 and TRBJ2-4; 8 bases line up with TRBD1. The CDR3 consists of 16 residues. Germline V gene sequence: CDR1 SEHNR, CDR2 FQNEAQ (reference sequence). The ends lost 3 bases at V and 11 bases at J; junction bases unmatched: 15. The CDR3 coding sequence is TGTGCCAGCAGCTTGAGAGGCGGGCAGGGGGCAAGCGTTCAGTACTTC. This sequence encodes CASSLRGGQGASVQYF.

This clonotype was counted only a few times. The rearrangement links TRBV29-1 to TRBJ2-1; the D is unclear. Trimming pared 4 bases from V and 0 bases from J, leaving 16 bases between. CDR1 and CDR2 from the germline V gene are SQVTM and ANQGSEA. CDR3 length equals 16 residues. Here the CDR3 reads CSVARRTESSYNEQFF. CDR3 in DNA: TGCAGCGTTGCCCGAAGGACGGAGAGCTCCTACAATGAGCAGTTCTTC.

This clonotype was observed a handful of times. This chain links TRBV5-1 with TRBJ2-3; TRBD1 agrees at 12 bases. V dropped 4 bases and J dropped 5; count of bases not matched to a gene: 5. This CDR3 has 15 amino acids. The germline CDR1 and CDR2 sequences are SGHRS and YFSETQ. CDR3 loop: CASSRDRGRGDTQYF. CDR3 nucleotides: TGCGCCAGCAGCCGGGACAGGGGGCGTGGAGATACGCAGTATTTT.

This chain connects TRBV9 to TRBJ1-3; weak D call: TRBD1 (6 bases). The V gene lost 3 bases and the J gene lost 9 bases, with 22 bases spanning the gap. The CDR3 has 16 amino acids. Germline loops: CDR1 SGDLS, CDR2 YYNGEE. In nucleotides, the CDR3 is TGTGCCAGCAGCGCCGGGACAATTAATCTGGAAAGCACCATATATTTT. Amino acids: CASSAGTINLESTIYF.

This chain uses TRBV5-1 with TRBJ2-7; unclear D gene. CDR1 SGHRS and CDR2 YFSETQ come from the germline V gene. V lost 1 base and J lost 2, with 22 bases in between. The CDR3 totals 18 residues. The CDR3 DNA reads TGCGCCAGCAGCTTGTCGGTTGTTCACTACGGCGAACCCTACGAGCAGTACTTC. It specifies CASSLSVVHYGEPYEQYF.

The CDR3 bases are TGTGCCAGCAGTTCATCAGACAGAGATAATGAAAAACTGTTTTTT. Amino acid sequence: CASSSSDRDNEKLFF. This chain connects TRBV12-3 or TRBV12-4 to TRBJ1-4, with D possibly being TRBD1 (5 bases). The CDR3 runs 15 residues. The germline V and J ends were trimmed by 4 bases and 4 bases, with 13 bases remaining between them.

This chain links TRBV7-3 with TRBJ2-7, with TRBD2 matching 8 bases. Germline loops: CDR1 SGHTA, CDR2 FQGTGA. The CDR3 is made up of 15 amino acids. V dropped 4 bases and J dropped 6; count of bases not matched to a gene: 11. The CDR3 spells CASSSVAGPQSEQYF. The CDR3 DNA sequence: TGTGCCAGCAGCTCCGTAGCGGGACCCCAGAGCGAGCAGTACTTC.

This clonotype was observed a handful of times. The gene calls are TRBV5-1 and TRBJ1-1, with 7 bases matching TRBD1. J lost 7 bases, V lost 1 base, and 10 bases had no gene match. Germline V gives CDR1 SGHRS, CDR2 YFSETQ. This CDR3 has 15 residues. CDR3 amino acids: CASSLQGDRVGEAFF. The CDR3 coding sequence is TGCGCCAGCAGCTTGCAGGGCGACAGGGTTGGTGAAGCTTTCTTT.

V and J are TRBV10-3 and TRBJ1-5, with D possibly being TRBD1 (5 bases). V was cut by 10 bases and J by 0 bases, with 16 bases left in between. CDR3 length: 15 residues. Germline V gene lookup returns CDR1 ENHRY and CDR2 SYGVKD. CDR3 sequence reads: CATTLTADSNQPQHF. The CDR3 nucleotides are TGTGCCACCACCCTGACAGCTGATAGCAATCAGCCCCAGCATTTT.

The chain couples TRBV12-3 or TRBV12-4 to TRBJ2-7; a possible D gene is TRBD2 (6 bases). There are 12 residues in the CDR3. V lost 5 bases, J lost 1 base, and 6 bases lay in between. This CDR3 reads CASSRESYEQYF. The DNA for the CDR3 is TGTGCCAGCAGTCGGGAGTCCTACGAGCAGTACTTC.